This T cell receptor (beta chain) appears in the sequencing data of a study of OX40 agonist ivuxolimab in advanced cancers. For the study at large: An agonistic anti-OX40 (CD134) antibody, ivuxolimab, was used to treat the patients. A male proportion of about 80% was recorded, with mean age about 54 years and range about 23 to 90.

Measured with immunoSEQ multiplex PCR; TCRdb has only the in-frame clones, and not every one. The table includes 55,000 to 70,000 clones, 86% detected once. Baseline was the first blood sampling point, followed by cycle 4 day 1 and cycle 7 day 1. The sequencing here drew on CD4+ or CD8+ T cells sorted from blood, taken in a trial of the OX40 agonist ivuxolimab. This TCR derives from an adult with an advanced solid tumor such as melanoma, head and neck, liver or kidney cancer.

As DNA, the CDR3 is TGTGCCAGCAGTGAAAGGGCAGGCAATCAGCCCCAGCATTTT. Protein sequence: CASSERAGNQPQHF. This sequence joins TRBV6-1 and TRBJ1-5; D gene ambiguous. Germline assignment: CDR1 MNHNS and CDR2 SASEGT. The CDR3 loop spans 14 amino acids. Trimming took off 2 bases at V and 2 bases at J, with 7 bases between the two ends.